The 13 T cell receptor beta chains presented below share a single source sample, sequenced in a study of blood T cell repertoires in COVID-19. Repertoires were generated with immunoSEQ multiplex PCR, while TCRdb's copy carries only in-frame clones and drops some. Here the sample spans about 270,000 clones, around nine tenths being singletons. The sequencing sample was made of PBMCs or T cells enriched from blood (not recorded which). The receptors were sampled from a woman in her fifties or sixties in a cohort exposed to, infected with or recovered from COVID-19 (not recorded which).

The rearrangement joins TRBV28 to TRBJ2-1, with TRBD2 identical over 10 bases. J gave up 6 bases and V 4 bases, and 12 bases lay outside the gene matches. The V gene's germline CDR1 is MDHEN and CDR2 SYDVKM. CDR3 length equals 17 residues. CDR3 DNA: TGTGCCAGCAGTTCCGAAGCGGGAGGGCCAAGACGCAATGAGCAGTTCTTC. It codes for CASSSEAGGPRRNEQFF.

The rearrangement joins TRBV28 to TRBJ2-7; D is uncertain. The length of the CDR3 is 14 residues. Germline V gene data show CDR1 as MDHEN and CDR2 as SYDVKM. V lost 1 base and J lost 0, with 7 bases in between. CDR3 region: CASSLSQASYEQYF. DNA for the CDR3: TGTGCCAGCAGTTTATCCCAGGCCTCCTACGAGCAGTACTTC.

This rearrangement joins TRBV4-2 to TRBJ2-7; weak D call: TRBD1 (5 bases). CDR1 is LGHNA and CDR2 is YNFKEQ in the germline V gene. V was clipped by 1 base and J by 4 bases, with 14 bases between them. This CDR3 is 15 amino acids long. The CDR3 DNA sequence: TGTGCCAGCAGCCAAGGGACATCCCGCTTATACGAGCAGTACTTC. Translated: CASSQGTSRLYEQYF.

This clone was picked up one time. The V call is TRBV29-1, the J call TRBJ2-3, with 9 bases identical to TRBD1. The V and J ends lost 6 bases and 3 bases, in that order; junction bases with no gene match: 7. The CDR3 is 14 amino acids. Looked up from germline, CDR1 is SQVTM and CDR2 is ANQGSEA. CDR3 bases: TGCAGCGTCAACAGGGGGCTTGGAACAGATACGCAGTATTTT. This translates into CSVNRGLGTDTQYF.

The chain carries TRBV25-1 and TRBJ1-1, with D possibly TRBD1 on 5 matching bases. Germline V gives CDR1 MGHDK, CDR2 SYGVNS. This CDR3 region has 16 residues. Trimming took off 7 bases at V and 4 bases at J, with 22 bases between the two ends. CDR3 sequence (DNA): TGTGCCAGCACCTCCCCCCGCGGGGGGTTGCGCACTGAAGCTTTCTTT. It translates to CASTSPRGGLRTEAFF.

The chain employs TRBV3-1 (or the pseudogene TRBV3-2) and TRBJ2-6; D might be TRBD1 (6 bases). There are 19 residues in the CDR3. Between the trimmed V and J ends, which lost 7 bases and 0 bases, there was a span of 22 bases. Germline loops: CDR1 LGHDT, CDR2 YNNKEL (reference sequence). The CDR3 sequence: CASISYSGTSSSGANVLTF. The CDR3, as DNA: TGTGCCAGCATTAGTTACTCAGGGACATCCAGCTCTGGGGCCAACGTCCTGACTTTC.

The V and J genes are TRBV21-1 and TRBJ2-1; TRBD2, as called in the table, went unchecked against the DNA. TRBV21-1 is flagged as a pseudogene. The CDR3 has 16 residues. The CDR3 is CASIIIGSSGRNEQFF. CDR3 in DNA: TGTGCCAGCATAATCATAGGGTCTAGCGGGAGAAATGAGCAGTTCTTC.

The rearrangement joins TRBV6-2 or TRBV6-3 to TRBJ2-1; 7 nucleotides align to TRBD1. The germline V gene has CDR1 MNHEY and CDR2 SVGEGT. The CDR3 extends over 13 amino acids. Trimming removed 5 bases from V and 15 bases from J; junction bases left unmatched: 13. Written as DNA, the CDR3 is TGTGCCAGCAGTCATCCCGGGACAGCTAGTTTGTTCTTC. It is translated as CASSHPGTASLFF.

The V and J genes are TRBV10-1 and TRBJ2-5, with D possibly TRBD2 on 5 matching bases. The germline gives CDR1 WNHNN, CDR2 SYGVQD (reference sequence). V was clipped by 3 bases and J by 4 bases, with 15 bases between them. CDR3 length equals 15 residues. The CDR3 loop reads CASSDRAGEGETQYF. The CDR3 coding sequence is TGCGCCAGCAGTGATAGGGCGGGCGAGGGAGAGACCCAGTACTTC.

V usage is TRBV6-5 and J usage is TRBJ1-1; D may be TRBD1 (6 bases). CDR1 and CDR2 (germline): MNHEY, SVGAGI. This CDR3 has 11 amino acids. V lost 5 bases, J lost 8 bases, and 9 bases lay in between. The CDR3 nucleotides are TGTGCCAGCAGTCGTGACAGGGAAGCTTTCTTT. This codes for CASSRDREAFF.

Regarding this clone: A junction end diverges from the germline sequence, so it may reflect a read error. The V gene is TRBV7-7, the J gene TRBJ2-7; 9 nucleotides match TRBD2. This CDR3 has 15 residues. The germline CDR1 and CDR2 sequences are SSHAT and FNYEAQ (reference sequence). For the CDR3, the DNA is TGTGCTAGCAGCTTAAGTAATAGCGGGAGCGGAGAGCAGTACTTC. It specifies CASSLSNSGSGEQYF. Variable domain in full (rest from reference TRBV7-7 and TRBJ2-7): GAGVSQSPRYKVTKRGQDVTLRCDPISSHATLYWYQQALGQGPEFLTYFNYEAQPDKSGLPSDRFSAERPEGSISTLTIQRTEQRDSAMYRCASSLSNSGSGEQYFGPGTRLTVT.

The gene calls are TRBV6-5 and TRBJ2-1; TRBD1 matches 10 bases. The junction had 12 bases not matched to a gene; V was cut back by 10 bases and J by 6 bases. The CDR3 is 15 residues long. The germline CDR1 and CDR2 sequences are MNHEY and SVGAGI. CDR3 in amino acids: CAIKPPGQGSNEQFF. Written as DNA, the CDR3 is TGTGCCATTAAACCTCCGGGACAGGGGTCCAATGAGCAGTTCTTC.

The J gene is TRBJ2-5, the V gene TRBV5-8, with 12 bases identical to TRBD1. Germline V CDR1 and CDR2: SGHTS, YDEGEE. The CDR3 is 19 residues long. V dropped 3 bases and J dropped 2; count of bases not matched to a gene: 14. In DNA, the CDR3 is TGTGCCAGCAGCTCCCGGGACAGGGGGCTCCCGAGAGTGCAAGAGACCCAGTACTTC. Its protein is CASSSRDRGLPRVQETQYF.